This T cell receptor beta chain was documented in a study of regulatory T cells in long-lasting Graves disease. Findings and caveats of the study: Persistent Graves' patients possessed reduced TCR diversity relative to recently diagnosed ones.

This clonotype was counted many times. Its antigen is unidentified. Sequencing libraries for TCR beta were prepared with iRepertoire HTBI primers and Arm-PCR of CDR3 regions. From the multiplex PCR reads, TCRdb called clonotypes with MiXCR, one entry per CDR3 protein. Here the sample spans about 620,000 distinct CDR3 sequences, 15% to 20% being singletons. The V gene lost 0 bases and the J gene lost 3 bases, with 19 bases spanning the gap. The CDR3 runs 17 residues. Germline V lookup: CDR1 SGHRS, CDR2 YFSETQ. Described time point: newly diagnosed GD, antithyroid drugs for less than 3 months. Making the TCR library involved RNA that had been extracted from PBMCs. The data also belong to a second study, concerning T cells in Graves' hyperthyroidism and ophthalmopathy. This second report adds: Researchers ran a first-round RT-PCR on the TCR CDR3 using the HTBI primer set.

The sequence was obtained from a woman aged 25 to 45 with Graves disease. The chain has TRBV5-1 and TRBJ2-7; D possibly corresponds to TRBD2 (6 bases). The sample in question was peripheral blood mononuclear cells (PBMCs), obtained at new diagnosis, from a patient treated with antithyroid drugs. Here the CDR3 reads CASSLGDSRDRGYEQYF. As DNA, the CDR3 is TGCGCCAGCAGCTTGGGGGACTCGAGAGACCGGGGCTACGAGCAGTACTTC.